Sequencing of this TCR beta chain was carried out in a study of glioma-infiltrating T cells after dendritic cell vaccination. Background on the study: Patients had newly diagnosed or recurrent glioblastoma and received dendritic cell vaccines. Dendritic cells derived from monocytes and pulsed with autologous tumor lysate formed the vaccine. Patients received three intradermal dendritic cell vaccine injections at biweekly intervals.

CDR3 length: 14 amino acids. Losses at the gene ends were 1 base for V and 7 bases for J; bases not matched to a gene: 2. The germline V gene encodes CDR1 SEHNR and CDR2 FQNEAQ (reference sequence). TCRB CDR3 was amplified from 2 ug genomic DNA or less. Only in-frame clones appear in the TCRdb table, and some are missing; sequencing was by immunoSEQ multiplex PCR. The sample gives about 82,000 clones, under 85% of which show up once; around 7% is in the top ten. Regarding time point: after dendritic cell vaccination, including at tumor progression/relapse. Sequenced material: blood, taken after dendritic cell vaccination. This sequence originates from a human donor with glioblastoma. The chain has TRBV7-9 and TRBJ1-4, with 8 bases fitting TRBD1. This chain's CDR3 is CASSLGQGTEKLFF. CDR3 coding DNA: TGTGCCAGCAGCTTAGGACAGGGGACTGAAAAACTGTTTTTT. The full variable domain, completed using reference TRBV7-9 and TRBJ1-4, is DTGVSQNPRHKITKRGQNVTFRCDPISEHNRLYWYRQTLGQGPEFLTYFQNEAQLEKSRLLSDRFSAERPKGSFSTLEIQRTEQGDSAMYLCASSLGQGTEKLFFGSGTQLSVL.